This TCR beta chain derives from a study of blood T cell repertoires in COVID-19. The wider study: Acute and convalescent COVID-19 samples came from the United States, Italy and Spain. The cDNA or gDNA used as material had been derived from T cells, B-cell-depleted T cells, or PBMCs.

This clone was found a few times. V lost 3 bases and J lost 4, with 15 bases in between. CDR3 length: 15 residues. Germline assignment: CDR1 MGHRA and CDR2 YSYEKL. In the authors' methods: Reference gene primer amplification in the assay estimated nucleated cell counts. Profiled with immunoSEQ multiplex PCR; TCRdb holds only in-frame clones, not every one. That table furnishes V, J and clone size, whereas the DNA furnished D and trimming. This table holds about 160,000 clones, roughly 87% found once. The specimen sequenced was peripheral blood. The chain uses TRBV4-1 and TRBJ1-1; tentative D call: TRBD1 (5 bases). This sequence was found in a woman aged 55-70 years with active or convalescent COVID-19. The CDR3 sequence: CASSHYTGPATEAFF. DNA for the CDR3: TGCGCCAGCAGCCATTATACAGGACCTGCCACTGAAGCTTTCTTT.